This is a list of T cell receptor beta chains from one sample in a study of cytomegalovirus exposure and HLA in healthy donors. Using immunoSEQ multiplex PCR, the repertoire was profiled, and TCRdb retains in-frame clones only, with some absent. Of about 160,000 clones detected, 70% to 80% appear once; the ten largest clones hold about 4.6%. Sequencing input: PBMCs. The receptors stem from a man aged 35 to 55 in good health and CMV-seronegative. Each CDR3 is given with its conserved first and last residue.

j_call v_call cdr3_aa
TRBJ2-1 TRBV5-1 CASSLGASGGVNNEQFF
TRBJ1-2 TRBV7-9 CASSVTGGRVKDYGYTF
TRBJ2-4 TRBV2 CASEERILNIQYF
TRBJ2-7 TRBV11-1 CASSTGGYEQYF
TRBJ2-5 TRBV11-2 CASSLRLAEPQETQYF
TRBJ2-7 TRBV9 CASSPGTSGVYEQYF
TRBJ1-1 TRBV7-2 CASSSGQGKTEAFF
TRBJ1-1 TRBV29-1 CSVDIRVTEAFF
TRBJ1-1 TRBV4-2 CASSQDFGQGRTEAFF
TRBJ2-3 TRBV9 CASSPFSRSTDTQYF
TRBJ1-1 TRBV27 CASRFSGTGAEAFF
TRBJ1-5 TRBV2 CASSDILQGAGQPQHF
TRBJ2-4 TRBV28 CASSPVAKNIQYF
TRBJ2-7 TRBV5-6 CASSLGGFTRAEQYF
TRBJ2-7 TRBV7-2 CASSLLPTGGGHEQYF
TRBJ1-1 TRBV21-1 CASSKDHQGAGVLKGAFF
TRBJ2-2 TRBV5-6 CASRSGGDRGRLNTGELFF
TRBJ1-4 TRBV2 CAIEGALSEKLFF
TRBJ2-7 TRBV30 CALRTGTGLYF
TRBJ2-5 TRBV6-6 CASSSPLGRLPYF
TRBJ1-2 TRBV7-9 CASSFGRGASAGYTF
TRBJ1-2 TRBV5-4 CASSLGEPDGYTF
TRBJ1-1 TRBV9 CASSGGGPEAFF
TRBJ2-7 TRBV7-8 CASSAGAEAYEQYF
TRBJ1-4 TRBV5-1 CASSLGTARKLFF
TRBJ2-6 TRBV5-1 CASSPRDRATMGSGANVLTF
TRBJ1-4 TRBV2 CASIPGQGVNEKLFF
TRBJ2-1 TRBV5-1 CASSSSGGPREQFF